This is a list of T cell receptor beta chains from one sample in a study of blood T cell repertoires in COVID-19. Sequenced by immunoSEQ multiplex PCR; TCRdb stores in-frame clones only, minus some. Of hundreds of thousands of clones in the sample, 85% were seen once. Specimen: peripheral blood. The receptors shown here come from a human donor in a cohort sampled during active COVID-19. Each CDR3 is given with its conserved first and last residue. A D gene is named only where the DNA matches it firmly. Rows give clone size only sometimes, using once, few, many, or a class for an expanded clone.

clone size: few
D gene: TRBD1
V gene: TRBV2
J gene: TRBJ1-5
CDR3 protein: CASRPDRGPSQPQHF
CDR3 DNA: TGTGCCAGCAGACCAGACAGGGGGCCGAGTCAGCCCCAGCATTTT

clone size: few
D gene: TRBD2
V gene: TRBV11-3
J gene: TRBJ2-1
CDR3 protein: CASSLVSGGMYEQFF
CDR3 DNA: TGTGCCAGCAGCTTAGTGTCGGGGGGAATGTATGAGCAGTTCTTC

clone size: NA
D gene: NA
V gene: TRBV24-1
J gene: TRBJ2-5
CDR3 protein: CATSDSSPGPQETQYF
CDR3 DNA: TGTGCCACCAGTGACTCCTCACCGGGTCCACAAGAGACCCAGTACTTC

clone size: NA
D gene: NA
V gene: TRBV12-3/TRBV12-4
J gene: TRBJ1-1
CDR3 protein: CASSLQGNTEAFF
CDR3 DNA: TGTGCCAGCAGCCTACAGGGGAACACTGAAGCTTTCTTT

clone size: NA
D gene: TRBD2
V gene: TRBV5-1
J gene: TRBJ2-1
CDR3 protein: CASSGGLAESYNEQFF
CDR3 DNA: TGCGCCAGCAGCGGGGGACTAGCGGAGTCCTACAATGAGCAGTTCTTC

clone size: NA
D gene: TRBD1
V gene: TRBV19
J gene: TRBJ2-1
CDR3 protein: CASRRETGNNEQFF
CDR3 DNA: TGTGCCAGTAGGAGGGAGACAGGGAACAATGAGCAGTTCTTC

clone size: NA
D gene: NA
V gene: TRBV2
J gene: TRBJ1-5
CDR3 protein: CASTPGLGNQPQHF
CDR3 DNA: TGTGCCAGCACCCCGGGATTGGGCAATCAGCCCCAGCATTTT

clone size: NA
D gene: NA
V gene: TRBV7-6
J gene: TRBJ2-2
CDR3 protein: CASSRGADTGELFF
CDR3 DNA: TGTGCCAGCAGCCGGGGGGCGGACACCGGGGAGCTGTTTTTT

clone size: NA
D gene: NA
V gene: TRBV20-1
J gene: TRBJ2-3
CDR3 protein: CSAQLLDTQYF
CDR3 DNA: TGCAGTGCGCAACTGCTAGATACGCAGTATTTT

clone size: NA
D gene: TRBD2
V gene: TRBV5-1
J gene: TRBJ2-1
CDR3 protein: CASSLGEGRISYNEQFF
CDR3 DNA: TGCGCCAGCAGCTTGGGGGAGGGACGGATCTCCTACAATGAGCAGTTCTTC

clone size: once
D gene: NA
V gene: TRBV19
J gene: TRBJ1-1
CDR3 protein: CASSIFSGSEAFF
CDR3 DNA: TGTGCCAGTAGTATATTTTCAGGCAGTGAAGCTTTCTTT

clone size: NA
D gene: NA
V gene: TRBV18
J gene: TRBJ1-2
CDR3 protein: CASSQDKNYGYTF
CDR3 DNA: TGTGCCAGCTCACAAGACAAGAACTATGGCTACACCTTC

clone size: NA
D gene: TRBD1
V gene: TRBV5-8
J gene: TRBJ2-3
CDR3 protein: CASSLGDRGSDTQYF
CDR3 DNA: TGTGCCAGCAGCTTGGGGGACAGGGGCTCAGATACGCAGTATTTT

clone size: NA
D gene: TRBD1
V gene: TRBV5-1
J gene: TRBJ2-1
CDR3 protein: CASSPPGTGRNEQFF
CDR3 DNA: TGCGCCAGCTCCCCCCCCGGGACAGGACGAAATGAGCAGTTCTTC

clone size: NA
D gene: NA
V gene: TRBV19
J gene: TRBJ1-3
CDR3 protein: CASIDLTRGNTIYF
CDR3 DNA: TGTGCCAGTATTGATTTGACTAGGGGAAACACCATATATTTT

clone size: NA
D gene: TRBD1
V gene: TRBV19
J gene: TRBJ2-1
CDR3 protein: CASSDRGSYNEQFF
CDR3 DNA: TGTGCCAGTAGCGACAGGGGATCCTACAATGAGCAGTTCTTC

clone size: NA
D gene: TRBD1
V gene: TRBV19
J gene: TRBJ2-2
CDR3 protein: CASTTDRAGTGELFF
CDR3 DNA: TGTGCCAGTACTACCGACAGGGCGGGCACCGGGGAGCTGTTTTTT

clone size: NA
D gene: NA
V gene: TRBV20-1
J gene: TRBJ1-1
CDR3 protein: CSASGNTEAFF
CDR3 DNA: TGCAGTGCGTCGGGGAACACTGAAGCTTTCTTT

clone size: few
D gene: TRBD1
V gene: TRBV9
J gene: TRBJ2-1
CDR3 protein: CASSPRQGAAVDNEQFF
CDR3 DNA: TGTGCCAGCAGCCCCCGACAGGGGGCGGCCGTGGACAATGAGCAGTTCTTC

clone size: NA
D gene: TRBD1
V gene: TRBV19
J gene: TRBJ2-2
CDR3 protein: CASSIGRGQGRRTGELFF
CDR3 DNA: TGTGCCAGTAGTATAGGCCGGGGACAGGGGCGACGGACCGGGGAGCTGTTTTTT

clone size: NA
D gene: TRBD2
V gene: TRBV6-5
J gene: TRBJ2-7
CDR3 protein: CASSPEAGVYEQYF
CDR3 DNA: TGTGCCAGCAGTCCCGAAGCGGGAGTCTACGAGCAGTACTTC

clone size: NA
D gene: NA
V gene: TRBV7-9
J gene: TRBJ2-7
CDR3 protein: CASSLTPGPYEQYF
CDR3 DNA: TGTGCCAGCAGCTTGACCCCAGGGCCCTACGAGCAGTACTTC

clone size: NA
D gene: NA
V gene: TRBV28
J gene: TRBJ1-1
CDR3 protein: CASTEGGLRHTEAFF
CDR3 DNA: TGTGCCAGCACCGAGGGGGGACTAAGGCACACTGAAGCTTTCTTT

clone size: NA
D gene: TRBD2
V gene: TRBV10-1
J gene: TRBJ2-1
CDR3 protein: CASTRPGLAGGTIYNEQFF
CDR3 DNA: TGCGCCAGCACCCGACCGGGACTAGCGGGGGGAACTATCTACAATGAGCAGTTCTTC

clone size: NA
D gene: NA
V gene: TRBV20-1
J gene: TRBJ1-1
CDR3 protein: CSASQGGATEAFF
CDR3 DNA: TGCAGTGCTAGTCAGGGAGGGGCCACTGAAGCTTTCTTT

clone size: few
D gene: NA
V gene: TRBV7-9
J gene: TRBJ2-3
CDR3 protein: CASSTYGGQDTQYF
CDR3 DNA: TGTGCCAGCAGCACTTATGGGGGACAAGATACGCAGTATTTT

clone size: NA
D gene: TRBD1
V gene: TRBV6-5
J gene: TRBJ1-2
CDR3 protein: CASSYDTGGGGYTF
CDR3 DNA: TGTGCCAGCAGTTACGATACAGGGGGTGGTGGCTACACCTTC

clone size: NA
D gene: NA
V gene: TRBV6-6
J gene: TRBJ2-1
CDR3 protein: CASSSTGSSYNEQFF
CDR3 DNA: TGTGCCAGCAGTTCTACAGGGAGCTCCTACAATGAGCAGTTCTTC

clone size: many
D gene: NA
V gene: TRBV30
J gene: TRBJ2-7
CDR3 protein: CAWGDSRYEQYF
CDR3 DNA: TGTGCCTGGGGCGACAGCCGCTACGAGCAGTACTTC

clone size: few
D gene: TRBD2
V gene: TRBV4-2
J gene: TRBJ2-3
CDR3 protein: CASSQEQVAGADTQYF
CDR3 DNA: TGTGCCAGCAGCCAAGAGCAGGTAGCGGGGGCAGATACGCAGTATTTT

clone size: NA
D gene: TRBD2
V gene: TRBV2
J gene: TRBJ2-3
CDR3 protein: CASRLAGGADTQYF
CDR3 DNA: TGTGCCAGCAGGCTAGCGGGGGGGGCAGATACGCAGTATTTT

clone size: few
D gene: TRBD1
V gene: TRBV7-9
J gene: TRBJ1-2
CDR3 protein: CASSDKSGGRWGYTF
CDR3 DNA: TGTGCCAGCAGCGATAAGTCAGGGGGGCGCTGGGGCTACACCTTC

clone size: once
D gene: NA
V gene: TRBV4-2
J gene: TRBJ2-7
CDR3 protein: CASSQDYASPPYEQYF
CDR3 DNA: TGTGCCAGCAGCCAAGACTACGCTTCCCCTCCCTACGAGCAGTACTTC

clone size: NA
D gene: TRBD1
V gene: TRBV7-3
J gene: TRBJ2-3
CDR3 protein: CASSLGFRDRDSDTQYF
CDR3 DNA: TGTGCCAGCAGCTTAGGTTTCCGGGACAGGGATTCAGATACGCAGTATTTT

clone size: NA
D gene: NA
V gene: TRBV24-1
J gene: TRBJ2-3
CDR3 protein: CATAKGSQDTQYF
CDR3 DNA: TGTGCCACCGCAAAAGGGAGTCAAGATACGCAGTATTTT

clone size: NA
D gene: NA
V gene: TRBV7-9
J gene: TRBJ2-5
CDR3 protein: CASSLARRETQYF
CDR3 DNA: TGTGCCAGCAGCTTGGCTAGAAGGGAGACCCAGTACTTC

clone size: NA
D gene: NA
V gene: TRBV5-1
J gene: TRBJ1-3
CDR3 protein: CASSPREGGTIYF
CDR3 DNA: TGCGCCAGCAGCCCGAGGGAGGGCGGCACCATATATTTT

clone size: once
D gene: NA
V gene: TRBV7-2
J gene: TRBJ2-1
CDR3 protein: CASSTYLGGGGEQFF
CDR3 DNA: TGTGCCAGCAGCACATATTTGGGGGGAGGGGGTGAGCAGTTCTTC

clone size: NA
D gene: TRBD2
V gene: TRBV3-1/TRBV3-2
J gene: TRBJ2-7
CDR3 protein: CASSQGGGGTWDEQYF
CDR3 DNA: TGTGCCAGCAGCCAAGGGGGCGGGGGGACTTGGGACGAGCAGTACTTC

clone size: NA
D gene: TRBD1
V gene: TRBV5-4
J gene: TRBJ2-2
CDR3 protein: CASSLGDRDTGELFF
CDR3 DNA: TGTGCCAGCAGCTTGGGCGACAGGGACACCGGGGAGCTGTTTTTT

clone size: NA
D gene: NA
V gene: TRBV5-6
J gene: TRBJ2-1
CDR3 protein: CASSLGLVGSYNEQFF
CDR3 DNA: TGTGCCAGCAGCTTGGGACTAGTCGGCTCCTACAATGAGCAGTTCTTC

clone size: NA
D gene: TRBD2
V gene: TRBV20-1
J gene: TRBJ2-1
CDR3 protein: CTASTGGGLGNEQFF
CDR3 DNA: TGCACCGCTAGTACCGGCGGGGGGTTGGGCAATGAGCAGTTCTTC

clone size: NA
D gene: NA
V gene: TRBV19
J gene: TRBJ1-1
CDR3 protein: CASSIFPGHHTEAFF
CDR3 DNA: TGTGCCAGTAGTATATTTCCGGGACACCACACTGAAGCTTTCTTT

clone size: once
D gene: TRBD1
V gene: TRBV27
J gene: TRBJ2-7
CDR3 protein: CASSLTDRGYEQYF
CDR3 DNA: TGTGCCAGCAGTTTAACGGACAGGGGTTACGAGCAGTACTTC

clone size: NA
D gene: NA
V gene: TRBV18
J gene: TRBJ1-2
CDR3 protein: CASSPTKGRGNYGYTF
CDR3 DNA: TGTGCCAGCTCACCGACCAAGGGACGGGGGAACTATGGCTACACCTTC

clone size: NA
D gene: TRBD1
V gene: TRBV14
J gene: TRBJ2-7
CDR3 protein: CASSLRDRTYEQYF
CDR3 DNA: TGTGCCAGCAGCCTCCGGGACAGAACCTACGAGCAGTACTTC

clone size: NA
D gene: TRBD1
V gene: TRBV5-8
J gene: TRBJ2-2
CDR3 protein: CASSFGQGRILAGELFF
CDR3 DNA: TGTGCCAGCAGCTTTGGACAGGGGAGAATCTTGGCCGGGGAGCTGTTTTTT

clone size: NA
D gene: NA
V gene: TRBV6-5
J gene: TRBJ2-1
CDR3 protein: CASTSEGLGPNEQFF
CDR3 DNA: TGTGCCAGCACCTCCGAGGGCCTCGGCCCCAATGAGCAGTTCTTC

clone size: NA
D gene: TRBD1
V gene: TRBV3-1/TRBV3-2
J gene: TRBJ2-1
CDR3 protein: CASSQRDRGNEQFF
CDR3 DNA: TGTGCCAGCAGCCAACGGGACAGGGGCAATGAGCAGTTCTTC

clone size: NA
D gene: NA
V gene: TRBV27
J gene: TRBJ2-7
CDR3 protein: CASSLRGLSYEQYF
CDR3 DNA: TGTGCCAGCAGTTTAAGGGGCCTCTCCTACGAGCAGTACTTC

clone size: NA
D gene: TRBD2
V gene: TRBV15
J gene: TRBJ2-1
CDR3 protein: CATNSNGGGWNEQFF
CDR3 DNA: TGTGCCACCAACTCAAATGGGGGGGGATGGAATGAGCAGTTCTTC

clone size: NA
D gene: TRBD2
V gene: TRBV4-1
J gene: TRBJ2-1
CDR3 protein: CASSQGEGRYYNEQFF
CDR3 DNA: TGCGCCAGCAGCCAAGGGGAGGGCAGGTACTACAATGAGCAGTTCTTC

clone size: NA
D gene: TRBD2
V gene: TRBV19
J gene: TRBJ2-7
CDR3 protein: CASRNTPSGTYEQYF
CDR3 DNA: TGTGCCAGTAGGAATACCCCTAGCGGAACTTACGAGCAGTACTTC

clone size: NA
D gene: TRBD1
V gene: TRBV27
J gene: TRBJ2-3
CDR3 protein: CASSLIGQGTDTQYF
CDR3 DNA: TGTGCCAGCAGCCTTATCGGACAGGGCACAGATACGCAGTATTTT

clone size: NA
D gene: NA
V gene: TRBV12-3/TRBV12-4
J gene: TRBJ2-5
CDR3 protein: CASAQGETQYF
CDR3 DNA: TGTGCCAGCGCTCAGGGGGAGACCCAGTACTTC

clone size: NA
D gene: NA
V gene: TRBV12-5
J gene: TRBJ2-7
CDR3 protein: CASGLVTGQVLGQYF
CDR3 DNA: TGTGCTAGTGGTTTGGTAACAGGGCAGGTCCTCGGGCAGTACTTC

clone size: NA
D gene: NA
V gene: TRBV7-9
J gene: TRBJ1-2
CDR3 protein: CASSPGDYTF
CDR3 DNA: TGTGCCAGCAGCCCCGGGGACTACACCTTC

clone size: NA
D gene: TRBD1
V gene: TRBV7-9
J gene: TRBJ1-2
CDR3 protein: CASSSSGEQGVRGYTF
CDR3 DNA: TGTGCCAGCAGCTCGTCCGGTGAACAGGGGGTTCGGGGCTACACCTTC

clone size: NA
D gene: TRBD1
V gene: TRBV11-3
J gene: TRBJ1-6
CDR3 protein: CASSLGQSNSPLHF
CDR3 DNA: TGTGCCAGCAGCTTGGGACAGTCCAATTCACCCCTCCACTTT

clone size: NA
D gene: NA
V gene: TRBV6-2/TRBV6-3
J gene: TRBJ1-2
CDR3 protein: CASSFRGIGYTF
CDR3 DNA: TGTGCCAGCAGCTTCAGGGGTATTGGCTACACCTTC